These 7 T cell receptor beta chains came from one sample sequenced in a study of Graves' ophthalmopathy and Graves' hyperthyroidism. For repertoire sequencing, the TCR beta CDR3 regions were amplified from RNA transcripts. Second-round multiplex PCR came after first-round RT-PCR with HTBI primers. TCRdb reprocessed the multiplex PCR reads with MiXCR, giving one entry per CDR3 protein. The data show 600,000 to 650,000 distinct CDR3 sequences, 20% to 25% seen once. The sample consisted of peripheral blood. The receptors shown here come from a young woman with stable Graves' hyperthyroidism. Some clones in this sample may be carry-over from other donors' samples.

Many counts were recorded for this clonotype. This chain joins TRBV18 and TRBJ2-2; D uncertain. Trimming cost V 1 base and J 5 bases, with 5 bases left between them. Germline V gene data show CDR1 as KGHSH and CDR2 as LQKENI. The CDR3 is 13 amino acids. The CDR3 DNA reads as TGTGCCAGCTCACCACAGGGAACCGGGGAGCTGTTTTTT. It is translated as CASSPQGTGELFF.

A note on this clonotype: A read error may explain this, as a much larger clone is one base away. The chain is built from TRBV11-1 and TRBJ1-1; D is unclear. This CDR3 contains 14 residues. CDR1 is SGHAT, CDR2 FQDESV, per germline (reference sequence). CDR3 nucleotides: TGTGCCTGCAGCTTATCTGGAGATAGCACTGAAGCTTTCTTT. Translating gives CACSLSGDSTEAFF.

The rearrangement joins TRBV6-5 to TRBJ2-5; D is ambiguous. The CDR3 spans 15 residues. V was cut by 0 bases and J by 3 bases, with 11 bases left in between. The germline gives CDR1 MNHEY, CDR2 SVGAGI. CDR3 sequence: CASSYSYLLEETQYF. The CDR3, as DNA: TGTGCCAGCAGTTACTCGTATCTTTTGGAAGAGACCCAGTACTTC.

This clonotype appeared a single time. V and J are TRBV27 and TRBJ2-5, with TRBD2 identical over 8 bases. The CDR3 is 15 residues long. Looked up from germline, CDR1 is MNHEY and CDR2 is SMNVEV (reference sequence). The ends lost 2 bases at V and 5 bases at J; junction bases unmatched: 7. The CDR3 sequence: CASSLTGGLGETQYF. CDR3 bases: TGTGCCAGCAGTTTAACGGGGGGGTTAGGGGAGACCCAGTACTTC.

This clonotype was counted a single time. The chain uses TRBV19 and TRBJ1-1; a possible D gene is TRBD1 (5 bases). Trimming stripped 8 bases from V and 0 bases from J, with 13 bases between. Germline V gene data show CDR1 as LNHDA and CDR2 as SQIVND (reference sequence). CDR3 length equals 14 residues. The CDR3 DNA sequence: TGTGCCAGTGAGCCTGGGACGGTGAACACTGAAGCTTTCTTT. Encoded protein: CASEPGTVNTEAFF.

This clonotype appeared a few times. The chain carries TRBV12-3 or TRBV12-4 and TRBJ1-1; D possibly corresponds to TRBD1 (5 bases). This CDR3 has 15 amino acids. Trimming removed 5 bases at V and 5 bases at J, with 18 bases between. The CDR3 nucleotides are TGTGCCAGCAGTCTGTCAGGTGTGGGGGGAACTGAAGCTTTCTTT. Protein sequence: CASSLSGVGGTEAFF.

This clonotype was counted ten times or more. This chain joins TRBV19 and TRBJ1-5, with D tentatively TRBD1 (6 bases). The CDR3 is 14 amino acids. Looked up from germline, CDR1 is LNHDA and CDR2 is SQIVND (reference sequence). The ends were cut back, 7 bases at V and 3 bases at J, with 13 bases in the middle. The CDR3 DNA follows: TGTGCCAGTACCGGAGGGGGGATCAATCAGCCCCAGCATTTT. It encodes CASTGGGINQPQHF. The complete variable domain, with remaining parts taken from reference TRBV19 and TRBJ1-5, reads DGGITQSPKYLFRKEGQNVTLSCEQNLNHDAMYWYRQDPGQGLRLIYYSQIVNDFQKGDIAEGYSVSREKKESFPLTVTSAQKNPTAFYLCASTGGGINQPQHFGDGTRLSIL.